The clone carrying this TCR beta chain came up a few times. Its antigen is not identified. As to time point: peripheral blood 6 weeks after treatment start. These data originate in a study of PD-L1 blockade in urothelial cancer. For the study at large: Researchers looked at the blood 3 weeks (second dose) and 6 weeks after treatment began. Findings and caveats of the study: Pretreatment TCR clonality in blood, when below the median, was predictive of better survival.

V lost 2 bases to trimming and J lost 6 bases; unmatched junction nucleotides: 3. CDR3 length: 14 amino acids. CDR1 SNHLY and CDR2 FYNNEI come from the germline V gene. Sequencing was performed with immunoSEQ multiplex PCR; in TCRdb, only in-frame clones are kept and a portion is missing. The profile covers over 100,000 clones, with under 95% appearing a single time and 3.5% to 4.5% taken by the ten largest. This TCR was recovered from a man in his sixties with urothelial cancer. The sequencing used PBMCs, collected around atezolizumab (anti-PD-L1) treatment. The chain employs TRBV2 and TRBJ1-4; 7 bases align to TRBD1. The CDR3 spells CASSEPQGDEKLFF. DNA for the CDR3: TGTGCCAGCAGTGAACCCCAGGGGGATGAAAAACTGTTTTTT.